The T cell receptor (beta chain) described here comes from a study of blood T cell repertoires in COVID-19 (dated by TCRdb to the early 2020s). The study in broad terms: Samples from collaborators originated in the United States, Italy and Spain and spanned both the acute and convalescent phases of COVID-19. The prospective study material was composed of cDNA or gDNA derived from T cells, B-cell-depleted T cells, or PBMCs. Subjects who had been exposed to COVID-19, were actively infected with it, or had recovered from it provided the deeply sampled blood TCRbeta repertoires that made up the dataset. A freely available public database, intended as a resource for researchers studying the immune response to SARS-CoV-2, is where the repertoires were released. Samples were obtained from the ongoing ImmuneRACE study (first 160 participants) and from approximately 1,200 subjects provided by 6 global collaborators. The sample metadata nearly always contained a de-identified subject ID, COVID-19 status, age in years and sex. Where available, HLA class I and class II types were obtained from metadata supplied by the sample provider rather than from assay-based typing. Study-wide findings and limitations: The quantity of clinical and demographic metadata differed by source and by participant and was supplied without curation.

Relative to its sample, this clone is medium-sized (0.01 to 0.1%). The antigen it binds to is not known. Base qualities are not recorded, but no much larger clone differs from it by a single base. One collaborating source in Seattle enrolled patients while the patients were actively infected and followed the patients over time throughout the course of disease. Whole blood was collected in K2EDTA tubes by collaborating institutions according to the institutions' own protocols. For TCRbeta analysis, collaborators shipped samples as frozen whole blood, isolated PBMCs, or DNA extracted from either of those sample types. Including the terminal cysteine and phenylalanine, the CDR3 comprises 16 residues. Only CDR3 DNA remains: 48 bases, in frame from the first base. Deletion took 1 base off V and 2 bases off J, with a span of 12 bases between the germline ends. The germline V gene provides CDR1 SGHTA and CDR2 FQGTGA.

TCRbeta CDR3 regions were amplified from genomic DNA using the immunoSEQ Assay, a bias-controlled multiplex PCR. Per the original workflow: The number of nucleated cells in each sample was estimated from the amplification of reference gene primers within the assay. To quantify the absolute abundance of each unique TCRbeta CDR3 rearrangement, sequence reads were collapsed and filtered. For each sample, productive Simpson clonality was calculated as the square root of Simpson's diversity index across productive rearrangements. TCRdb re-hosts the immuneACCESS table, in-frame sequences only. Its copies lack some clones; in the studies checked, an unresolved V gene accounts for under half of them, and the cause for the rest is not known. The V and J calls and clone size are taken from that table; D and trimming were inferred from the DNA. For this sample the table gives about 200,000 clones, of which around 79% were detected only once. The leading ten clones occupy around 6% of the sample.

The TCR comes from a woman aged 40 to 49 with COVID-19, enrolled during active disease. The rearranged chain carries TRBV7-3 and TRBJ2-1, with TRBD2 tentatively as D gene (7 bases match). Sequenced material: peripheral blood. In nucleotide form, the sequence is TGTGCCAGCAGCTTAAATACGGGGGGCCCCTACAATGAGCAGTTCTTC. Its protein product is CASSLNTGGPYNEQFF.